The sequence of this T cell receptor (beta chain) was determined in a study of T cells in localized non-small cell lung cancer. Broader study findings: Measurement of T cell clonality placed uninvolved adjacent lung highest, above the level in tumor.

CDR1 is LNHDA, CDR2 SQIVND, per germline (reference sequence). The CDR3 consists of 15 residues. Losses at the gene ends were 7 bases for V and 0 bases for J; bases not matched to a gene: 7. Notes on this clone: Antigen: not known.

Using immunoSEQ multiplex PCR, the repertoire was profiled, and TCRdb retains in-frame clones only, with some absent. Of 40,000 to 55,000 clones in the sample, about 78% are singletons; the top ten hold about 4%. The sequencing used PBMCs, collected before any cancer treatment. This chain links TRBV19 with TRBJ1-1; 8 bases fit TRBD1. This TCR derives from a woman aged 40 to 75 with stage II lung adenocarcinoma. The CDR3 region has the DNA TGTGCCAGTAAGGGACAGGCCTTTATGAACACTGAAGCTTTCTTT. Amino acid sequence: CASKGQAFMNTEAFF.